This TCR beta chain emerged from a study of Graves' ophthalmopathy and Graves' hyperthyroidism. Study results and caveats: Most expanded clonotypes from thyroid (those above 0.001 frequency) were also found in blood.

Amplification targeted the TCR beta CDR3 regions, with RNA transcripts as the source material. After a first-round RT-PCR with HTBI primers, a second-round multiplex PCR was run. MiXCR was run by TCRdb on the multiplex PCR reads, yielding one entry per CDR3 protein. Among around 1.1 million distinct CDR3 sequences listed, 35% to 40% were seen once. A few counts support this clonotype. The target antigen is unknown. Trimming took off 1 base at V and 4 bases at J, with 13 bases between the two ends. This CDR3 is built from 15 residues. The sequence was collected from an adult man with Graves' hyperthyroidism. The chain is built from TRBV12-3 or TRBV12-4 and TRBJ1-2, with D tentatively TRBD1 (5 bases). Sequenced input: peripheral blood or thyroid tissue (not recorded which). In DNA, the CDR3 is TGTGCCAGCAGTTTAGTTATCGGGACTTTCTATGGCTACACCTTC. Its protein is CASSLVIGTFYGYTF.